The 7 T cell receptor beta chains reported below all come from one sample, sequenced in a study of T cell repertoires in cytomegalovirus infection. TCRdb used MiXCR to reprocess the reads, holding one entry per CDR3 protein. The table has 900,000 to 950,000 distinct CDR3 sequences, roughly 30% seen once. These receptors' antigens are unknown. This specimen was cultured CD8+ T cells from PBMCs, taken from culture after CMV antigen stimulation. Receptors originate from a human donor in good health (CMV status not recorded). Some clones in this sample may be carry-over from other donors' samples.

This clonotype was observed a few times. The chain uses TRBV14 and TRBJ1-1, with D hard to call. Germline V gene sequence: CDR1 SGHDN, CDR2 FVKESK. The CDR3 loop spans 18 amino acids. The V gene lost 2 bases and the J gene lost 0 bases, with 19 bases spanning the gap. CDR3 nucleotides: TGTGCCAGCAGCCAACAATCGGAAATCGGCACGGTGAACACTGAAGCTTTCTTT. It specifies CASSQQSEIGTVNTEAFF.

This chain connects TRBV28 to TRBJ1-3; D not certain. Germline V gene data show CDR1 as MDHEN and CDR2 as SYDVKM. V was trimmed by 7 bases and J by 0 bases, leaving 13 bases between them. This CDR3 is built from 15 residues. CDR3 nucleotides: TGTGCCAGCACCCCAGCTGGGAGCTCTGGAAACACCATATATTTT. It yields the protein CASTPAGSSGNTIYF.

Note on this clonotype: Just one base apart from a much larger clone, this may be a read error. The rearrangement uses TRBV7-2 and TRBJ1-1; 10 nucleotides agree with TRBD1. The CDR3 has 18 amino acids. Germline CDR1 SGHTA, CDR2 FQGNSA. The CDR3 coding sequence is TGTGTCAGCAGCTTAGATGGGCGGACAGGGGGGATGAACACTGAAGCTTTCTTT. Translated, it gives CVSSLDGRTGGMNTEAFF.

This clonotype was counted at least ten times. The chain carries TRBV7-3 and TRBJ2-1; 14 positions match TRBD2. CDR1 SGHTA and CDR2 FQGTGA come from the germline V gene. The CDR3 is 16 amino acids. V was clipped by 2 bases and J by 7 bases; unmatched bases: 4. CDR3 sequence reads: CASSLLGTSGGNEQFF. The CDR3 DNA reads as TGTGCCAGCAGCTTATTAGGGACTAGCGGGGGAAATGAGCAGTTCTTC.

Many counts were recorded for this clonotype. The gene calls are TRBV15 and TRBJ2-7; D remains unclear. Germline lookup yields CDR1 LNHNV and CDR2 YYDKDF (reference sequence). V was pared by 3 bases and J by 5 bases, with 5 bases between. This CDR3 contains 11 residues. The CDR3 DNA sequence: TGTGCCACCAGCAGCCACAACGAGCAGTACTTC. As protein: CATSSHNEQYF.

As for this clonotype: A junction end diverges from the germline sequence, so it may reflect a read error. The V and J genes are TRBV7-9 and TRBJ1-4, with a tentative D call TRBD1 (5 bases). Germline CDR1 reads SEHNR; CDR2 reads FQNEAQ (reference sequence). The CDR3 loop spans 15 amino acids. CDR3 DNA sequence: TGTGTCAGCAGCCGGTTGGCGAGGGGAAATGAAAAACTGTTTTTT. Translation: CVSSRLARGNEKLFF.

In its sample, this clonotype was seen a few times. The chain couples TRBV28 to TRBJ2-7; 8 nucleotides line up with TRBD2. Per germline, CDR1 MDHEN and CDR2 SYDVKM. The CDR3 has 15 amino acids. The junction had 9 bases not matched to a gene; V was cut back by 5 bases and J by 3 bases. CDR3 protein: CASSPPGGPDYEQYV. The CDR3 bases are TGTGCCAGCAGTCCCCCGGGGGGGCCGGACTACGAGCAGTACGTC.